The next 26 T cell receptor beta chains were all read from a single sample in a study of Ad26.COV2.S vaccination and SARS-CoV-2 variants. Stated treatment: about 20 received Ad26.COV2.S at low or high dose, single or two shots; 5 received placebo; per-sample allocation not given. The study sampled participants on day 63 after the first vaccine or placebo injection. TCRdb's table, derived via immunoSEQ multiplex PCR, lists solely in-frame clones and lacks some. The table includes around 300,000 clones, 85% to 90% detected once. This material consisted of peripheral blood, taken in a trial of Ad26.COV2.S vaccine versus placebo. The receptor source for this set is a person aged 18-65 years who received the Ad26.COV2.S COVID-19 vaccine or a placebo.

This sequence joins TRBV9 and TRBJ2-6; D is undetermined. V was pared by 1 base and J by 0 bases, with 2 bases between. The CDR3 spans 14 residues. From germline, CDR1 is SGDLS and CDR2 YYNGEE. The CDR3, as DNA: TGTGCCAGCAGCGTATCCTCTGGGGCCAACGTCCTGACTTTC. This codes for CASSVSSGANVLTF.

This rearrangement joins TRBV6-5 to TRBJ1-5; the D is unclear. This CDR3 has 13 amino acids. The germline V gene encodes CDR1 MNHEY and CDR2 SVGAGI. Trimming removed 5 bases at V and 0 bases at J, with 5 bases between. The CDR3 reads CASSLNSNQPQHF. The CDR3 DNA reads as TGTGCCAGCAGTCTTAATAGCAATCAGCCCCAGCATTTT.

V usage is TRBV4-1 and J usage is TRBJ1-1; TRBD1 agrees at 7 bases. CDR1 is MGHRA and CDR2 is YSYEKL in the germline V gene. CDR3 length: 14 amino acids. V gave up 4 bases and J gave up 5 bases; unmatched junction bases: 7. The CDR3 nucleotides read TGCGCCAGCAGCCTCGGCACAGGGGCTACTGAAGCTTTCTTT. Protein: CASSLGTGATEAFF.

Remarks on this clone: Different DNA sequences within this sample yield the same CDR3. The V and J genes are TRBV27 and TRBJ2-2; 10 bases map to TRBD1. J lost 2 bases, V lost 5 bases, and 2 bases had no gene match. This CDR3 region has 15 residues. Germline assignment: CDR1 MNHEY and CDR2 SMNVEV (reference sequence). CDR3 in amino acids: CASSRDRGNTGELFF. The CDR3 DNA reads as TGTGCCAGCAGTCGGGACAGGGGAAACACCGGGGAGCTGTTTTTT.

V is TRBV5-1 and J is TRBJ2-2; 7 bases are shared with TRBD2. The CDR3 loop spans 16 amino acids. Unmatched junction bases numbered 8, after V lost 1 base and J lost 5 bases. The V gene's germline CDR1 is SGHRS and CDR2 YFSETQ. For the CDR3, the DNA is TGCGCCAGCAGCTTGAATTTGGCTAGCGGTACCGGGGAGCTGTTTTTT. Encoded protein: CASSLNLASGTGELFF.

The V call is TRBV7-9, the J call TRBJ1-1; D perhaps matches TRBD1 (5 bases). Trimming shortened V by 4 bases and J by 0 bases, and 12 bases separated the two germline ends. Germline CDR1 SEHNR, CDR2 FQNEAQ (reference sequence). This CDR3 spans 15 amino acids. CDR3 protein: CASSSSGTVNTEAFF. The CDR3 DNA is TGTGCCAGCAGCTCATCCGGGACGGTGAACACTGAAGCTTTCTTT.

This clone showed up just once. The chain combines TRBV6-5 with TRBJ1-3; no clear D. V lost 7 bases and J 2 bases, leaving 15 bases between the germline ends. The CDR3 length is 15 residues. Germline CDR1 is MNHEY and CDR2 is SVGAGI. The CDR3, as DNA: TGTGCCAGCACCCTAAACGGGGTTACTGGAAACACCATATATTTT. It codes for CASTLNGVTGNTIYF.

The CDR3 reads CASSQTLLAGEQYF. The CDR3 bases are TGTGCCAGCAGCCAAACTCTACTAGCGGGCGAGCAGTACTTC. The rearrangement joins TRBV4-2 to TRBJ2-7; 9 positions match TRBD2. Germline loops: CDR1 LGHNA, CDR2 YNFKEQ. J gave up 6 bases and V 2 bases, and 5 bases lay outside the gene matches. CDR3 length equals 14 residues.

The chain has TRBV7-2 and TRBJ2-7; the D gene is possibly TRBD1 (6 bases). Trimming pared 5 bases from V and 4 bases from J, leaving 15 bases between. Germline V CDR1 and CDR2: SGHTA, FQGNSA. The CDR3 consists of 14 residues. The CDR3 region is CASSPETGPYEQYF. The CDR3 DNA is TGTGCCAGCAGCCCCGAGACAGGACCATACGAGCAGTACTTC.

The rearrangement uses TRBV13 and TRBJ1-2; 9 nucleotides align to TRBD1. V shed 4 bases, J shed 2 bases, and the junction held 17 bases outside the gene matches. The CDR3 covers 19 residues. From germline, CDR1 is PRHDT and CDR2 FYEKMQ (reference sequence). In DNA, the CDR3 is TGTGCCAGCAGCTCCATTTCCGGGACAGGGCCGCTCCCCAACTATGGCTACACCTTC. Its translation: CASSSISGTGPLPNYGYTF.

CDR3 bases: TGTGCCAGCAGCCAACCCACAGGGTCGGCTGGAAACACCATATATTTT. The encoded protein is CASSQPTGSAGNTIYF. This chain joins TRBV3-1 (or the pseudogene TRBV3-2) and TRBJ1-3; TRBD1 might be the D (6 bases). Germline loops: CDR1 LGHDT, CDR2 YNNKEL (reference sequence). The V end lost 2 bases, the J end lost 2 bases, and 13 bases lay between the germline ends. There are 16 residues in the CDR3.

The chain has TRBV30 and TRBJ2-5; D is perhaps TRBD1 (6 bases). Germline V lookup: CDR1 GTSNPN, CDR2 SVGIG (reference sequence). V gave up 2 bases and J gave up 4 bases, with 17 bases separating them. This CDR3 contains 15 residues. For the CDR3, the DNA is TGTGCCTGGAGTTTTTGGGGGCCGGCGGTAGAGACCCAGTACTTC. Translated: CAWSFWGPAVETQYF.

CDR3 sequence: CASSPRQGKAFF. The CDR3 region has the DNA TGTGCCAGCAGCCCTAGACAGGGGAAAGCTTTCTTT. The chain has TRBV5-5 and TRBJ1-1; TRBD1 matches at 8 bases. CDR1 and CDR2 (germline): SGHKS, YYEKEE (reference sequence). Losses at the gene ends were 4 bases for V and 9 bases for J; bases not matched to a gene: 5. The CDR3 is 12 amino acids.

This rearrangement joins TRBV2 to TRBJ1-2; 10 positions agree with TRBD1. Trimming took 7 bases from V and 7 from J; bases not matched to a gene: 9. The CDR3 is 14 amino acids. Germline V gives CDR1 SNHLY, CDR2 FYNNEI. The CDR3: CASMTGGGPSGYTF. The CDR3 coding sequence is TGTGCCAGCATGACAGGGGGCGGACCGAGTGGCTACACCTTC.

The genes are TRBV6-2 or TRBV6-3 and TRBJ2-1; 8 bases agree with TRBD2. V shed 5 bases, J shed 15 bases, and the junction held 21 bases outside the gene matches. The CDR3 extends over 16 amino acids. Looked up from germline, CDR1 is MNHEY and CDR2 is SVGEGT. CDR3 coding DNA: TGTGCCAGCAGTATAGGACTAGCTCATAGCCGGGATCCGGCGTTCTTC. This codes for CASSIGLAHSRDPAFF.

CDR3 sequence (DNA): TGTGCCAGCAGTAAGACAGGGAGGGGCACTGAAGCTTTCTTT. Translation gives CASSKTGRGTEAFF. This chain connects TRBV6-5 to TRBJ1-1; 7 bases map to TRBD1. The junction had 7 bases not matched to a gene; V was cut back by 5 bases and J by 4 bases. The germline V gene encodes CDR1 MNHEY and CDR2 SVGAGI. CDR3 length: 14 residues.

CDR3 region: CAWMTGDIQYF. DNA for the CDR3: TGTGCCTGGATGACAGGAGACATTCAGTACTTC. V usage is TRBV30 and J usage is TRBJ2-4, with a weak D call TRBD1 (6 bases). This CDR3 is 11 amino acids long. Trimming took off 4 bases at V and 8 bases at J, with 9 bases between the two ends. Looked up from germline, CDR1 is GTSNPN and CDR2 is SVGIG (reference sequence). Looking up the rest from reference TRBV30 and TRBJ2-4 gives the full variable domain: SQTIHQWPATLVQPVGSPLSLECTVEGTSNPNLYWYRQAAGRGLQLLFYSVGIGQISSEVPQNLSASRPQDRQFILSSKKLLLSDSGFYLCAWMTGDIQYFGAGTRLSVL.

The rearrangement joins TRBV10-3 to TRBJ1-4; D unresolved. The CDR3 has 15 amino acids. Germline CDR1 ENHRY, CDR2 SYGVKD. The ends were cut back, 0 bases at V and 2 bases at J, with 7 bases in the middle. DNA for the CDR3: TGTGCCATCAGTGAGTCTGGACCGACTAATGAAAAACTGTTTTTT. This sequence encodes CAISESGPTNEKLFF.

The chain carries TRBV2 and TRBJ1-5, with D tentatively TRBD1 (5 bases). CDR3 size: 15 residues. Germline V gives CDR1 SNHLY, CDR2 FYNNEI. Trimming stripped 7 bases from V and 0 bases from J, with 13 bases between. The DNA of the CDR3 is TGTGCCAGCAACTCAGACAGACTTAGCAATCAGCCCCAGCATTTT. Translation gives CASNSDRLSNQPQHF.

J is TRBJ2-1 and V is TRBV19, with no clear D. The germline V gene encodes CDR1 LNHDA and CDR2 SQIVND (reference sequence). Between the trimmed V and J ends, which lost 5 bases and 2 bases, there was a span of 13 bases. The CDR3 is 15 amino acids. CDR3 sequence (DNA): TGTGCCAGTAGTCTAGGTGGTGGTACCTACAATGAGCAGTTCTTC. Protein product: CASSLGGGTYNEQFF.

This clone appeared once. The chain has TRBV19 and TRBJ1-1; D unresolved. CDR1 and CDR2 from the germline V gene are LNHDA and SQIVND (reference sequence). The CDR3 runs to 13 residues. The V gene lost 1 base and the J gene lost 1 base, with 4 bases spanning the gap. Written as DNA, the CDR3 is TGTGCCAGTAGTATAGGGGCGAACACTGAAGCTTTCTTT. Residues: CASSIGANTEAFF. The variable domain in full, with the rest retrieved from reference TRBV19 and TRBJ1-1, is DGGITQSPKYLFRKEGQNVTLSCEQNLNHDAMYWYRQDPGQGLRLIYYSQIVNDFQKGDIAEGYSVSREKKESFPLTVTSAQKNPTAFYLCASSIGANTEAFFGQGTRLTVV.

The CDR3 sequence: CASSLRARGEANTEAFF. The DNA for the CDR3 is TGTGCCAGCTCACTGCGGGCGAGAGGGGAAGCGAACACTGAAGCTTTCTTT. The V call is TRBV18, the J call TRBJ1-1; D is possibly TRBD1 (5 bases). V was shortened by 4 bases and J by 1 base, with 19 bases between the two germline ends. CDR1 and CDR2 from the germline V gene are KGHSH and LQKENI. The CDR3 is 17 residues long.

This rearrangement joins TRBV10-2 to TRBJ1-2; D remains unclear. Germline V gene lookup returns CDR1 WSHSY and CDR2 SAAADI. Trimming took off 2 bases at V and 8 bases at J, with 3 bases between the two ends. CDR3 size: 10 residues. CDR3 coding DNA: TGCGCCAGCAGTGAGGGAGGCTACACCTTC. Encoded protein: CASSEGGYTF.

V usage is TRBV7-9 and J usage is TRBJ2-1, with 8 bases matching TRBD2. The germline gives CDR1 SEHNR, CDR2 FQNEAQ (reference sequence). The CDR3 extends over 15 amino acids. With V trimmed by 0 bases and J by 6 bases, 4 bases remained unmatched. The CDR3 loop is CASSLAGLASNEQFF. CDR3 in DNA: TGTGCCAGCAGCTTAGCCGGACTAGCTTCCAATGAGCAGTTCTTC.

The chain uses TRBV29-1 and TRBJ1-5; D not certain. V was cut by 8 bases and J by 6 bases, with 20 bases left in between. This CDR3 contains 14 residues. Germline CDR1 is SQVTM and CDR2 is ANQGSEA. The CDR3 loop reads CSSPWRFTAQPQHF. The DNA of the CDR3 is TGCAGCTCCCCCTGGAGGTTCACGGCTCAGCCCCAGCATTTT. Complete variable domain (other parts from reference TRBV29-1 and TRBJ1-5): SAVISQKPSRDICQRGTSLTIQCQVDSQVTMMFWYRQQPGQSLTLIATANQGSEATYESGFVIDKFPISRPNLTFSTLTVSNMSPEDSSIYLCSSPWRFTAQPQHFGDGTRLSIL.

The chain combines TRBV19 with TRBJ1-3, with a possible D match to TRBD1 (5 bases). The CDR3 runs to 15 residues. Trimming stripped 5 bases from V and 0 bases from J, with 11 bases between. The germline gives CDR1 LNHDA, CDR2 SQIVND (reference sequence). CDR3 residues: CASSRKTASGNTIYF. The CDR3 DNA reads as TGTGCCAGTAGTCGGAAGACAGCCTCTGGAAACACCATATATTTT.